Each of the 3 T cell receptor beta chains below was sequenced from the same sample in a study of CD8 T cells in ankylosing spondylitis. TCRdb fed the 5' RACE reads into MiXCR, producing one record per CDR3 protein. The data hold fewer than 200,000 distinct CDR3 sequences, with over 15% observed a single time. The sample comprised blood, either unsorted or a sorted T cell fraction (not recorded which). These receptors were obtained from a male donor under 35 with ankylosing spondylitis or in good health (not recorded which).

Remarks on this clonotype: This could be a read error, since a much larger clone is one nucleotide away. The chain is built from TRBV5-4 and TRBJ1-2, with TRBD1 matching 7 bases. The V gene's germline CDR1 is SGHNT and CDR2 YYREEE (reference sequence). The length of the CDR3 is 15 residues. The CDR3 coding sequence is TGTGCCGGCAGCTTGAGAACAGGGGAGGTTCTTGGCTACACCTTC. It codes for CAGSLRTGEVLGYTF.

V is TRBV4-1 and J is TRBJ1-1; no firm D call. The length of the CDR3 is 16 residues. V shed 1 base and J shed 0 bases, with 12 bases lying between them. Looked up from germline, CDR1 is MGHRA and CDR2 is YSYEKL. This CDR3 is CASSQVGGLLNTEAFF. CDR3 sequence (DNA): TGCGCCAGCAGCCAAGTCGGTGGGTTACTGAACACTGAAGCTTTCTTT.

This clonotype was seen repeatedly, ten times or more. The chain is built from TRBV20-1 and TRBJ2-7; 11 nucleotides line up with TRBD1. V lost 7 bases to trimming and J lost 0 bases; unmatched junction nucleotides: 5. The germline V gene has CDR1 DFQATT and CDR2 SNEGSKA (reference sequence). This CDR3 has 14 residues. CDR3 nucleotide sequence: TGCAGTGGTTGGGGACAGGGGGACTCCTACGAGCAGTACTTC. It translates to CSGWGQGDSYEQYF.